This T cell receptor beta chain was documented in a study of monozygotic twins with inflammatory bowel disease. The study, taken as a whole, reports: Separate T cell subtypes could not be resolved from one another. Clonotypes shared with others were fewer in IBD patients than in healthy twins, especially with disease activity.

Blood was drawn once per donor, and each sample measured 2 to 3 ml. Two nested PCRs, of around 15 and 9 cycles, processed TCRalpha and TCRbeta cDNA. TCRdb reprocessed the 5' RACE reads; each CDR3 protein has one entry and no DNA is given. The sample holds about 300,000 distinct CDR3 sequences. Worth noting for this clonotype: Its specificity is unknown.

The CDR3 runs to 15 residues. The chain joins TRBV12-3 or TRBV12-4 to TRBJ1-3. Specimen: blood. This TCR derives from a human donor with ulcerative colitis or Crohn's disease, or a healthy co-twin of an affected twin (not recorded which). CDR3: CASSFAGSSGNTIYF.